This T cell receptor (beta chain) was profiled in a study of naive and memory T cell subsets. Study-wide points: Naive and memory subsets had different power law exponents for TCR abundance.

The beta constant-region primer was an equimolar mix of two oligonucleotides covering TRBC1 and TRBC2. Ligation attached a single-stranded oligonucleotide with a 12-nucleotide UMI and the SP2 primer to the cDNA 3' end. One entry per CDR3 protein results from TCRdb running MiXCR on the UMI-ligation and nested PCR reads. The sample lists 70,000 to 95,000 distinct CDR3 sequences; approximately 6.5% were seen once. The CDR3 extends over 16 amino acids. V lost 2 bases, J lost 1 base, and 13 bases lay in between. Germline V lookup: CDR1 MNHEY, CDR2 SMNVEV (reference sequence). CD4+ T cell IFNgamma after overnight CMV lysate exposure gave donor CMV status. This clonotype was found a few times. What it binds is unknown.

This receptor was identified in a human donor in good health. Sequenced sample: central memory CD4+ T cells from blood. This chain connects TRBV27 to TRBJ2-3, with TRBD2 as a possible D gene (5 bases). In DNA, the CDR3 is TGTGCCAGCAGTTTAATGAGGGAGACCCGCACAGATACGCAGTATTTT. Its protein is CASSLMRETRTDTQYF.